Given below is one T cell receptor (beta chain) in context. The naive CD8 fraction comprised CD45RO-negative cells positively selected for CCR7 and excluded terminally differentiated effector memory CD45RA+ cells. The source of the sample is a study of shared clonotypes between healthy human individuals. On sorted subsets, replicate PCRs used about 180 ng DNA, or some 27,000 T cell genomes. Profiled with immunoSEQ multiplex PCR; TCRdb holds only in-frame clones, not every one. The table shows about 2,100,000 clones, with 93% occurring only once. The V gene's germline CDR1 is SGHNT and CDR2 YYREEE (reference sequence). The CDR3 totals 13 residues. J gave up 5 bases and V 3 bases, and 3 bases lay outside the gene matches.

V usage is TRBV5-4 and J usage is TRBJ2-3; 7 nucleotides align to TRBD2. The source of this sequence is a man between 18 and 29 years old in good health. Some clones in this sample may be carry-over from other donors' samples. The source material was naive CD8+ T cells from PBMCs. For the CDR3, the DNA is TGTGCCAGCAGCTCAACTAGCGAAGATACGCAGTATTTT. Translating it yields CASSSTSEDTQYF. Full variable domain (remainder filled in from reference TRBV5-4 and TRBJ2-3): ETGVTQSPTHLIKTRGQQVTLRCSSQSGHNTVSWYQQALGQGPQFIFQYYREEENGRGNFPPRFSGLQFPNYSSELNVNALELDDSALYLCASSSTSEDTQYFGPGTRLTVL.